This T cell receptor (beta chain) stems from a study of CD8+ T cells in alopecia areata (dated by TCRdb to the late 2010s). Some background on the complete study: The treated patients took part in an open-label pilot trial in which moderate-to-severe alopecia areata was treated with oral tofacitinib at 5 to 10 mg twice daily. TCRbeta CDR3 regions were amplified by immunoSEQ multiplex PCR with 35 Vbeta forward and 13 Jbeta reverse primers. Patients on tofacitinib were biopsied at baseline and after 4 and 24 weeks of treatment, and several of the patients also had a later scalp biopsy. For the treated patients, the SALT score, which quantifies what percentage of scalp surface area is affected, served as the measure of disease severity. The RNA source kit depended on sample type: the PAXgene miRNA kit for fixed scalp, the miRNeasy kit for PBMCs, and the RNeasy kit for mouse skin. Tofacitinib was given for 6 to 18 months, followed by 6 months of follow-up off drug to assess delayed response and recurrence. Scalp clonality was compared among normal scalp (n=4), patchy alopecia areata scalp (n=8), and alopecia totalis/universalis scalp (n=8). In humans, TCRbeta sequencing was performed on scalp tissue and on sorted CD4+ and CD8+ peripheral blood T cells from healthy controls and from patients with patchy or totalis/universalis alopecia areata. To study T cell clonal expansion in alopecia areata, the researchers applied high-throughput TCRbeta sequencing to both the C3H/HeJ mouse model and human patients. Overall results and qualifications from the work: Scalp clonality and the number of expanded CD8+ clones among the top 100 scalp clones were significantly decreased by tofacitinib. Unlike mouse skin, which is dominated by gammadelta T cells, normal human skin has resident alphabeta T cells that are also sequenced, and this complicates analysis of the scalp TCR repertoire. During tofacitinib treatment, many expanded lesional clones stuck around in both scalp and blood, and this persistence may partly explain why relapse happens after treatment is stopped. Shared TCR sequences between patients were less evident than in mice, which may be partly attributable to HLA diversity in the patient population. Compared with normal scalp, lesional scalp, particularly in alopecia totalis/universalis, had higher clonality and more expanded CD8+ clones, which suggests antigenic drive. Because the treated cohort was small and had only one nonresponder, larger studies are needed to examine links between baseline CD8+ expansion and response.

The time point label here, explained by the study, means: 4 weeks on oral tofacitinib. The treatment or condition label on this specimen signifies: oral pan-JAK inhibitor, 5-10 mg twice daily. Peripheral blood and lesional scalp punch biopsies were obtained from patients with alopecia areata. After PBMCs were isolated by density centrifugation and stained for CD3, CD4 and CD8, a FACSAria was used to sort CD4+ and CD8+ T cells. This clone was counted only a few times. Its antigen remains unidentified. Base qualities were left out, and no much larger clone turns up one base away. This sample also contains other DNA sequences that code for the same CDR3. Trimming removed 5 bases from V and 2 bases from J; the gene matches leave 5 bases unexplained. The CDR3 spans 14 residues, from the cysteine through the phenylalanine. Only CDR3 DNA is held: 42 bases, read in frame from base 1. The germline V gene supplies CDR1 SGHTA and CDR2 FQGNSA.

Libraries were made using the immunoSEQ multiplex PCR assay. To provide template for TCR sequencing, every sample had RNA extracted and reverse transcribed into cDNA. SuperScript III was used to make first-strand cDNA, primed with a 2:1 mix of oligo-dT and random hexamers. A synthetic immune receptor repertoire was used to measure amplification bias, and any remaining bias was corrected computationally. As for the authors' bioinformatics: After raw reads were preprocessed to remove errors, the CDR3 was defined following IMGT conventions as running from the conserved cysteine to phenylalanine. Clonality was calculated as 1 minus Shannon entropy normalized by log2 of the number of productive unique TCRs. CD4 or CD8 identity of scalp clones was inferred by cross-referencing scalp TCRbeta sequences with sorted blood CD4 and CD8 repertoires. In TCRdb, the immuneACCESS table is reduced to in-frame sequences with V and J assigned. These tables do not hold every clone; where another copy was compared, an unresolved V gene accounts for under half, and the others remain unexplained. The DNA gave D and trimming, while V, J and clone size come from that table. The sample table shows 120,000 or so clones, and around 63% are seen once. The ten largest account for 5.7% of the sample.

The receptor chain draws on TRBV7-2 and TRBJ2-7, with 8 junctional bases fitting TRBD1. This sample comprised CD4+ T cells sorted from blood, obtained at week 4, from a patient treated with tofacitinib. The TCR comes from a human donor with alopecia areata. The CDR3 corresponds to CASSRGQGTYEQYF. The nucleotide sequence reads TGTGCCAGCAGCCGCGGACAGGGAACCTACGAGCAGTACTTC. When the CDR3 is completed using the reference TRBV7-2 and TRBJ2-7 genes on either side, the full variable domain is GAGVSQSPSNKVTEKGKDVELRCDPISGHTALYWYRQSLGQGLEFLIYFQGNSAPDKSGLPSDRFSAERTGGSVSTLTIQRTQQEDSAVYLCASSRGQGTYEQYFGPGTRLTVT.